These 20 T cell receptor beta chains share one sample of origin, sequenced in a study of blood T cell repertoires in COVID-19. Repertoires were generated with immunoSEQ multiplex PCR, while TCRdb's copy carries only in-frame clones and drops some. The table lists a few hundred thousand clones, 88% of them singletons. The sample comprised PBMCs or T cells enriched from blood (not recorded which). Source of these receptors: a woman aged 45-65 years with acute COVID-19.

This clone was observed once. V is TRBV12-3 or TRBV12-4 and J is TRBJ2-4; a possible D gene is TRBD1 (6 bases). This CDR3 has 13 amino acids. Trimming left V 5 bases short and J 9 bases short, with 14 bases between. The CDR3 sequence is CASSHKGESIQYF. CDR3 nucleotides: TGTGCCAGCAGTCACAAGGGGGAGAGCATTCAGTACTTC.

This clone was seen a single time. The chain recombines TRBV6-5 with TRBJ1-4; a weak D match, TRBD1 (5 bases). V lost 2 bases and J lost 8, with 9 bases in between. The CDR3 consists of 13 residues. Germline assignment: CDR1 MNHEY and CDR2 SVGAGI. The CDR3 nucleotides are TGTGCCAGCAGTTACCAGGGTCAGGAAAAACTGTTTTTT. This sequence encodes CASSYQGQEKLFF.

The V call is TRBV5-1, the J call TRBJ1-2; tentatively, D is TRBD1 (6 bases). Trimming took 2 bases from V and 8 from J, leaving 10 bases between them. The CDR3 length is 12 residues. Germline CDR1 is SGHRS and CDR2 is YFSETQ. The CDR3 loop is CASSFGQNGYTF. As DNA, the CDR3 is TGCGCCAGCAGCTTCGGACAGAACGGCTACACCTTC.

The rearrangement uses TRBV11-2 and TRBJ2-7; TRBD1 agrees at 10 bases. With V trimmed by 5 bases and J by 7 bases, 8 bases remained unmatched. CDR3 length equals 14 residues. Per the germline V gene, CDR1 is SGHAT and CDR2 is FQNNGV. DNA of the CDR3: TGTGCCAGCAGCCCGAGACAGGGGGCAGAGGAGCAGTACTTC. Its translation: CASSPRQGAEEQYF.

The rearrangement uses TRBV7-3 and TRBJ2-7, with 9 positions matching TRBD1. The V and J ends lost 5 bases and 7 bases, in that order; junction bases with no gene match: 9. Germline CDR1 is SGHTA and CDR2 is FQGTGA. This CDR3 spans 14 amino acids. The CDR3 DNA reads as TGTGCCAGCAGCCCGGGGGGACAGGGCCGGGAGCAGTACTTC. It specifies CASSPGGQGREQYF.

The chain has TRBV15 and TRBJ2-7; 7 positions match TRBD2. This CDR3 contains 15 residues. The V and J ends lost 1 base and 0 bases, in that order; junction bases with no gene match: 3. The V gene's germline CDR1 is LNHNV and CDR2 YYDKDF (reference sequence). This CDR3 is CATSRGEGPSYEQYF. The CDR3 DNA follows: TGTGCCACCAGCAGAGGGGAGGGCCCCTCCTACGAGCAGTACTTC.

This clone appeared once. The chain employs TRBV5-6 and TRBJ2-1, with D tentatively TRBD1 (6 bases). The V and J ends lost 0 bases and 5 bases respectively, with 15 bases between them. The CDR3 totals 16 residues. Per the germline V gene, CDR1 is SGHDT and CDR2 is YYEEEE. CDR3 DNA sequence: TGTGCCAGCAGCTTGGATCCGGGACAAATCAACAATGAGCAGTTCTTC. Amino acids: CASSLDPGQINNEQFF.

This chain uses TRBV28 with TRBJ2-3, with a possible D match to TRBD2 (5 bases). Germline CDR1 reads MDHEN; CDR2 reads SYDVKM. The CDR3 sequence is 12 residues long. V was shortened by 6 bases and J by 5 bases, with 9 bases between the two germline ends. CDR3 bases: TGTGCCAGCAGGAACCGGGAAGATACGCAGTATTTT. Translation gives CASRNREDTQYF.

For the CDR3, the DNA is TGTGCCAGCAGTCTAGCGGGAGGGTCCTACGAGCAGTACTTC. This gives the protein CASSLAGGSYEQYF. The chain employs TRBV28 and TRBJ2-7, with 12 bases aligning to TRBD2. Germline CDR1 MDHEN, CDR2 SYDVKM. The CDR3 runs 14 residues. V dropped 5 bases and J dropped 1; count of bases not matched to a gene: 0.

The chain couples TRBV11-3 to TRBJ2-1; TRBD1 might be the D (6 bases). V was trimmed by 7 bases and J by 5 bases, leaving 15 bases between them. Germline CDR1 is SGHNT and CDR2 is YENEEA. The CDR3 has 14 amino acids. CDR3 amino acids: CASTNRVGDNEQFF. The CDR3 DNA reads as TGTGCCAGCACCAACAGGGTGGGTGACAATGAGCAGTTCTTC.

This sequence joins TRBV6-2 or TRBV6-3 and TRBJ1-1; D uncertain. Between the trimmed V and J ends, which lost 2 bases and 4 bases, there was a span of 8 bases. The CDR3 loop spans 13 amino acids. Looked up from germline, CDR1 is MNHEY and CDR2 is SVGEGT. This CDR3 reads CASSYVVGTEAFF. CDR3 coding DNA: TGTGCCAGCAGTTACGTGGTCGGCACTGAAGCTTTCTTT.

V gene TRBV28 combines with J gene TRBJ1-1; no clear D. This CDR3 spans 12 amino acids. Trimming removed 7 bases from V and 8 bases from J, with 14 bases in between. Germline loops: CDR1 MDHEN, CDR2 SYDVKM. Written as DNA, the CDR3 is TGTGCCAGCATCAGAGTCGGCGGCGAAGCTTTCTTT. It yields the protein CASIRVGGEAFF.

The chain links TRBV4-3 to TRBJ2-2; TRBD1 aligns across 8 bases. The germline gives CDR1 LGHNA, CDR2 YSLEER. The CDR3 has 14 amino acids. Trimming at V came to 2 bases and at J to 6 bases, leaving 2 bases not matched to a gene. This chain's CDR3 is CASSQQGASGELFF. CDR3 DNA sequence: TGCGCCAGCAGCCAACAGGGGGCGTCCGGGGAGCTGTTTTTT.

V and J are TRBV29-1 and TRBJ1-1, with D possibly being TRBD1 (5 bases). CDR3 length: 11 residues. Germline lookup yields CDR1 SQVTM and CDR2 ANQGSEA. Trimming pared 6 bases from V and 4 bases from J, leaving 9 bases between. The CDR3 nucleotides are TGCAGCGTCTGGGGGGGCACTGAAGCTTTCTTT. Its protein product is CSVWGGTEAFF.

The chain combines TRBV18 with TRBJ2-3; D perhaps matches TRBD2 (5 bases). The CDR3 extends over 15 amino acids. Per germline, CDR1 KGHSH and CDR2 LQKENI. Trimming took off 5 bases at V and 6 bases at J, with 18 bases between the two ends. The CDR3 DNA reads as TGTGCCAGCTCAAGTCGACGGGATCGGGCGGATACGCAGTATTTT. Translating it yields CASSSRRDRADTQYF.

This CDR3 is CASSMGQGAGNQPQHF. The CDR3 DNA reads TGTGCCAGCAGCATGGGACAGGGCGCAGGCAATCAGCCCCAGCATTTT. The chain uses TRBV5-5 and TRBJ1-5, with TRBD1 matching 9 bases. Germline V CDR1 and CDR2: SGHKS, YYEKEE (reference sequence). The CDR3 length is 16 residues. After removal of 4 bases from V and 2 bases from J, the junction contained 7 bases not matched to a gene.

The rearrangement uses TRBV27 and TRBJ1-1; 9 bases fit TRBD1. The CDR3 is 13 residues long. V was clipped by 5 bases and J by 5 bases; unmatched bases: 3. Germline V gene lookup returns CDR1 MNHEY and CDR2 SMNVEV (reference sequence). In DNA form, the CDR3 reads TGTGCCAGCAGTCGGACAGGGGATACTGAAGCTTTCTTT. Amino acids: CASSRTGDTEAFF.

The rearrangement joins TRBV7-2 to TRBJ2-3, with 12 positions matching TRBD2. The V gene end was trimmed by 1 base and the J gene end by 0 bases; junction bases not matched to a gene: 5. The CDR3 is 18 residues long. CDR1 SGHTA and CDR2 FQGNSA come from the germline V gene. CDR3 residues: CASSLGGLAGYSTDTQYF. The DNA of the CDR3 is TGTGCCAGCAGCTTAGGGGGACTAGCGGGCTATAGCACAGATACGCAGTATTTT.

The chain couples TRBV28 to TRBJ1-6; D is perhaps TRBD1 (5 bases). The CDR3 totals 13 residues. V lost 7 bases and J 10 bases, leaving 14 bases between the germline ends. Germline V gene sequence: CDR1 MDHEN, CDR2 SYDVKM. The CDR3 nucleotides are TGTGCCAGCACCCGGGGGTCAGGCTCACCCCTCCACTTT. Amino acids: CASTRGSGSPLHF.

The chain uses TRBV3-1 (or the pseudogene TRBV3-2) and TRBJ1-5; the D is unclear. Germline loops: CDR1 LGHDT, CDR2 YNNKEL (reference sequence). V was shortened by 4 bases and J by 4 bases, with 11 bases between the two germline ends. CDR3 length equals 14 residues. CDR3 residues: CASSPTLQNQPQHF. The CDR3 region has the DNA TGTGCCAGCAGCCCAACCTTACAGAATCAGCCCCAGCATTTT.